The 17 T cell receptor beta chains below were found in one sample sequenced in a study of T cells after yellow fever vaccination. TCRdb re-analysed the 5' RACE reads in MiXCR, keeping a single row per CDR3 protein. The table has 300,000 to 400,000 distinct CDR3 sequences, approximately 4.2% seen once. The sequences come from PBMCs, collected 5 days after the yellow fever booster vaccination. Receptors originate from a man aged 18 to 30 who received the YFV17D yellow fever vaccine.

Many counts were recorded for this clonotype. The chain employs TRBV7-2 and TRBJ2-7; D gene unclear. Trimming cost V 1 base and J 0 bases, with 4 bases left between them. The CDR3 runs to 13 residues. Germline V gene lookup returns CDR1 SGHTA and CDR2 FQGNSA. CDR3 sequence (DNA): TGTGCCAGCAGCTTAGTCAGCTCCTACGAGCAGTACTTC. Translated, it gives CASSLVSSYEQYF. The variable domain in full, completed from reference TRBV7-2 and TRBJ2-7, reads GAGVSQSPSNKVTEKGKDVELRCDPISGHTALYWYRQSLGQGLEFLIYFQGNSAPDKSGLPSDRFSAERTGGSVSTLTIQRTQQEDSAVYLCASSLVSSYEQYFGPGTRLTVT.

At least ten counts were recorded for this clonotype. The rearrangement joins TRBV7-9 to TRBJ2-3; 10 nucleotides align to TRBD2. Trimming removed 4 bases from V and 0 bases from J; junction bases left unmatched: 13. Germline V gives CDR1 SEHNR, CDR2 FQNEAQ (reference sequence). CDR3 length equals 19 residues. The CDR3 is CASSSLSSGGPLSTDTQYF. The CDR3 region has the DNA TGTGCCAGCAGCTCCCTGTCTAGCGGGGGCCCCCTTAGCACAGATACGCAGTATTTT. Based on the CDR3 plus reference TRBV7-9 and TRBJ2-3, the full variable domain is DTGVSQNPRHKITKRGQNVTFRCDPISEHNRLYWYRQTLGQGPEFLTYFQNEAQLEKSRLLSDRFSAERPKGSFSTLEIQRTEQGDSAMYLCASSSLSSGGPLSTDTQYFGPGTRLTVL.

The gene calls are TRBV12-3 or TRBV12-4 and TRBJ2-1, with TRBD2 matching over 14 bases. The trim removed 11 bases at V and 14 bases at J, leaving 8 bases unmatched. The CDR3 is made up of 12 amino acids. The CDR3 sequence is CAVGTSGSQEFF. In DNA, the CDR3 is TGTGCCGTGGGGACTAGCGGGAGCCAAGAGTTCTTC.

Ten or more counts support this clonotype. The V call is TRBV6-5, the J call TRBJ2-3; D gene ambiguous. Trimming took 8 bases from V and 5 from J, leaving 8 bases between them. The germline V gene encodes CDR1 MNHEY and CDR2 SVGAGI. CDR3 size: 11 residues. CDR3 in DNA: TGTGCCAGCCAACTCGGAGATACGCAGTATTTT. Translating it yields CASQLGDTQYF.

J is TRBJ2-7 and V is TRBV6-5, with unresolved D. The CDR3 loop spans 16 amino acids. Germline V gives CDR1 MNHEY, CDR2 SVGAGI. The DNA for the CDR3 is TGTGCCAGCAGTTACTCACGGTTGGGATTCTCCTACGAGCGGTACGTC. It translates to CASSYSRLGFSYERYV.

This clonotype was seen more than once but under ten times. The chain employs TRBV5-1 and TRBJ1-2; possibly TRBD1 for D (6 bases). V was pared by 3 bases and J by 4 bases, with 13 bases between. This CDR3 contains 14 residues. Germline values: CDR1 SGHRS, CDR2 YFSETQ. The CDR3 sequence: CASSSTGLGYGYTF. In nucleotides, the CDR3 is TGCGCCAGCAGCTCCACAGGGCTGGGCTATGGCTACACCTTC.

The CDR3 nucleotides are TGTGCCAGCAGCGTAGAACCTAAGGGGGCTGGAAACACCATATATTTT. This codes for CASSVEPKGAGNTIYF. The J gene is TRBJ1-3, the V gene TRBV9, with D possibly being TRBD1 (6 bases). V was clipped by 0 bases and J by 2 bases, with 12 bases between them. Germline V gene data show CDR1 as SGDLS and CDR2 as YYNGEE. The CDR3 length is 16 residues.

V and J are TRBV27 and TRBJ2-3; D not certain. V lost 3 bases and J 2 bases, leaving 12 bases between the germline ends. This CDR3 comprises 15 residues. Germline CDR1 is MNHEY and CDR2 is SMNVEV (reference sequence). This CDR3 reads CASSFVTRTTDTQYF. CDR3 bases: TGTGCCAGCAGTTTCGTTACACGGACCACAGATACGCAGTATTTT.

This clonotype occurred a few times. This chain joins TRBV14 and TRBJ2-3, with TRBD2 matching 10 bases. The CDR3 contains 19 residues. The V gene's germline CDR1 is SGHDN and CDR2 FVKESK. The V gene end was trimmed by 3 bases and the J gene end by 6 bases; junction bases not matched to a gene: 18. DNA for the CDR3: TGTGCCAGCAGCCAGCGTGCTGCAAGGCTAGCGGGGGAGGTGGATACGCAGTATTTT. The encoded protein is CASSQRAARLAGEVDTQYF. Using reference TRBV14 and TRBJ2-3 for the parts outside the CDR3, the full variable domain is EAGVTQFPSHSVIEKGQTVTLRCDPISGHDNLYWYRRVMGKEIKFLLHFVKESKQDESGMPNNRFLAERTGGTYSTLKVQPAELEDSGVYFCASSQRAARLAGEVDTQYFGPGTRLTVL.

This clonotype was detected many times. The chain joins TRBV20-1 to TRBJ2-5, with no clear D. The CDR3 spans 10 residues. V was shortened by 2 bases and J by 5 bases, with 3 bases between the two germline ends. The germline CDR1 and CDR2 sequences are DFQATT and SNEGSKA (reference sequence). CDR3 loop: CSARSETQYF. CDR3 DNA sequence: TGCAGTGCTAGAAGCGAGACCCAGTACTTC.

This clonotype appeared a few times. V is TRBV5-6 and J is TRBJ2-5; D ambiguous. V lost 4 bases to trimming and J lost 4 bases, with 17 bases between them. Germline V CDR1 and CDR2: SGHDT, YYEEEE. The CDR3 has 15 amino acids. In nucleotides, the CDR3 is TGTGCCAGCAGCCGAGGCGCTTGGGTGGGAGAGACCCAGTACTTC. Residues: CASSRGAWVGETQYF. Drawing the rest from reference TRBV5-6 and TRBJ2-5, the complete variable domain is DAGVTQSPTHLIKTRGQQVTLRCSPKSGHDTVSWYQQALGQGPQFIFQYYEEEERQRGNFPDRFSGHQFPNYSSELNVNALLLGDSALYLCASSRGAWVGETQYFGPGTRLLVL.

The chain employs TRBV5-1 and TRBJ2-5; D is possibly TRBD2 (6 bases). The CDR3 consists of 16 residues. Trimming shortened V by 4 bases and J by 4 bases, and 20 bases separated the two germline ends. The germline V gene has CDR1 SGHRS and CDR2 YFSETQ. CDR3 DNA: TGCGCCAGCAGCACCGCTACTAGCCACTCTGGAGAGACCCAGTACTTC. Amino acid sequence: CASSTATSHSGETQYF. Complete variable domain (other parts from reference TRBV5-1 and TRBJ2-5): KAGVTQTPRYLIKTRGQQVTLSCSPISGHRSVSWYQQTPGQGLQFLFEYFSETQRNKGNFPGRFSGRQFSNSRSEMNVSTLELGDSALYLCASSTATSHSGETQYFGPGTRLLVL.

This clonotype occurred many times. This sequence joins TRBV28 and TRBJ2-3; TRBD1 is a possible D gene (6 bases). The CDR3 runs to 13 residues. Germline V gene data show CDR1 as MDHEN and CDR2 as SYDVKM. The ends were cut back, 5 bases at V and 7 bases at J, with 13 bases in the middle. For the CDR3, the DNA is TGTGCCAGCAGTCGCGACACAGGGTATACGCAGTATTTT. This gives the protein CASSRDTGYTQYF.

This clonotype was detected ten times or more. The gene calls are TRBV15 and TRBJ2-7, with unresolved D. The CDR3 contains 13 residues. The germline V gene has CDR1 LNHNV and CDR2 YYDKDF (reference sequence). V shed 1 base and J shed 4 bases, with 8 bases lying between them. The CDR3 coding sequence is TGTGCCACCAGCAGAGGACAAGAATACGAGCAGTACGTC. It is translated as CATSRGQEYEQYV.

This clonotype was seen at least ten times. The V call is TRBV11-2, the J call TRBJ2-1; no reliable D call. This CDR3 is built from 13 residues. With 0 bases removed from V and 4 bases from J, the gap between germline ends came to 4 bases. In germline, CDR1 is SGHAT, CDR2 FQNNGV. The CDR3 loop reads CASSLEEYNEQFF. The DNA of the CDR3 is TGTGCCAGCAGCTTAGAGGAGTACAATGAGCAGTTCTTC.

This CDR3 reads CASSPPPPGRSLHF. The CDR3 region has the DNA TGCGCCAGCAGCCCGCCACCCCCGGGACGGTCCCTCCACTTT. The gene calls are TRBV5-1 and TRBJ1-6; TRBD1 is a possible D gene (5 bases). The V gene's germline CDR1 is SGHRS and CDR2 YFSETQ. The CDR3 sequence is 14 residues long. Trimming removed 4 bases from V and 14 bases from J, with 19 bases in between.

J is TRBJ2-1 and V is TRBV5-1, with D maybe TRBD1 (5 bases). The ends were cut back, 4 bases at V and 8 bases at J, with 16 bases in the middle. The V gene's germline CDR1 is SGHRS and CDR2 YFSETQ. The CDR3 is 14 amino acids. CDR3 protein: CASSIRTQGDEQFF. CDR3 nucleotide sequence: TGCGCCAGCAGCATACGGACCCAAGGGGATGAGCAGTTCTTC.